This T cell receptor beta chain was profiled in a study of cytomegalovirus exposure and HLA in healthy donors. CDR1 LNHDA and CDR2 SQIVND come from the germline V gene (reference sequence). V dropped 6 bases and J dropped 3 bases, with 14 bases sitting between them. The CDR3 spans 14 residues. The count of this clone is one. Here immunoSEQ multiplex PCR was the method, and the copy in TCRdb shows in-frame clones only, minus some. The repertoire has 130,000 or so clones, roughly nine tenths of them found once; the top ten carry roughly 1.2%. This chain uses TRBV19 with TRBJ1-2; D is unclear. The sequence was obtained from a woman younger than 35 in good health and CMV-seronegative. Sequences were obtained from PBMCs. In DNA, the CDR3 is TGTGCCAGTAGCCGACGAACAGAGTACTATGGCTACACCTTC. Protein sequence: CASSRRTEYYGYTF.